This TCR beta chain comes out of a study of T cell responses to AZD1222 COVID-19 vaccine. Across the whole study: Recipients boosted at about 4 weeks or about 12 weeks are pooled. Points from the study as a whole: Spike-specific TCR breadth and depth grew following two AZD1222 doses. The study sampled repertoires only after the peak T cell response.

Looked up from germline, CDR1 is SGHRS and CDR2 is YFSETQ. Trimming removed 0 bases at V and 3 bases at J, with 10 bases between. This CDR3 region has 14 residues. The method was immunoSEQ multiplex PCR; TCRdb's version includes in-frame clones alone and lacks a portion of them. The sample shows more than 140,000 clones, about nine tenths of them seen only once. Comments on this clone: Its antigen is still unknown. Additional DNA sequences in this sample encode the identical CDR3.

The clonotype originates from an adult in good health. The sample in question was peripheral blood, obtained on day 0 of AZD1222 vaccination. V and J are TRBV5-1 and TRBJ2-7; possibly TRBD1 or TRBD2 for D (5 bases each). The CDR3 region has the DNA TGCGCCAGCAGCTTGGGGGACCGGGGCTACGAGCAGTACTTC. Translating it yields CASSLGDRGYEQYF.